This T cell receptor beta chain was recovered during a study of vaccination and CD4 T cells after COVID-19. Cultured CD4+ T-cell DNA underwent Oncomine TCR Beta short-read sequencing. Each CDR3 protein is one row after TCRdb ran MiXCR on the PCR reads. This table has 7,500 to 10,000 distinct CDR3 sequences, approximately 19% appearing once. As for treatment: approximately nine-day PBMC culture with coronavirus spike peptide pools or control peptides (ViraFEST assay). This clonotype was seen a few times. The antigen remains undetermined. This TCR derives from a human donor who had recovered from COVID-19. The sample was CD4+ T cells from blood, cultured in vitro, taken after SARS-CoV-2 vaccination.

CDR3 DNA: TGTGCCAGCAGCAAAGACGACAGGGGGCGAAGTGGCTACACCTTC. This sequence encodes CASSKDDRGRSGYTF. The J gene is TRBJ1-2, the V gene TRBV21-1; whether TRBD1, the table's D call, matches the DNA was not checked. TRBV21-1 is noted as a pseudogene. CDR3 size: 15 residues.